This T cell receptor beta chain was found in a study of blood T cell repertoires in COVID-19. Study-wide context: Sample material is recorded as cDNA or gDNA derived from T cells, B-cell-depleted T cells, or PBMCs.

Germline loops: CDR1 MNHEY, CDR2 SVGAGI. Trimming took off 0 bases at V and 3 bases at J, with 12 bases between the two ends. This CDR3 contains 15 residues. The data were produced by immunoSEQ multiplex PCR, yet TCRdb's version contains in-frame clones alone and is incomplete. There are 200,000 to 300,000 clones in the sample; approximately 90% occur only once, and about 1.2% lies in the top ten. Cohorts were determined from participant-reported clinical history. The specimen was PBMCs or T cells enriched from blood (not recorded which). The chain employs TRBV6-5 and TRBJ2-7; maybe TRBD2 (7 bases). The source is a woman in her 40s with acute COVID-19. Here the CDR3 DNA reads TGTGCCAGCAGTTACTCGGGGGGGGGCGACTACGAGCAGTACTTC. It codes for CASSYSGGGDYEQYF.